There are a few counts of the clone carrying this T cell receptor beta chain. The data originate from a study of blood T cell repertoires in COVID-19. About the study: Nucleic acid was either cDNA or gDNA, and it came from T cells, B-cell-depleted T cells, or PBMCs.

V was clipped by 2 bases and J by 6 bases, with 18 bases between them. This CDR3 spans 16 amino acids. Seattle patient enrollment occurred during active infection, with longitudinal follow-up thereafter. Per the authors' pipeline: Amplified reference gene primers provided the basis for estimating nucleated cell counts. The assay was immunoSEQ multiplex PCR, and TCRdb's table has in-frame clones only and misses some. V, J and clone size are those of that table, while D and trimming were read from the DNA. The data show under 200,000 clones, with 80% to 90% seen just once and around 5% held by the top ten.

Material: peripheral blood. The V gene is TRBV5-3, the J gene TRBJ2-1; a weak D match, TRBD2 (7 bases). TRBV5-3 is labeled an ORF, and its function is uncertain. The receptor comes from a woman in her fifties or sixties with COVID-19, enrolled during active disease. DNA of the CDR3: TGTGCCAGAAGCTTCACCCGGGGGGCGGGCGGCAATGAGCAGTTCTTC. The encoded protein is CARSFTRGAGGNEQFF.